The following is a TCR beta chain sequence with its context. The antigen remains undetermined. The record originates from a study of CD8 T cells in Susac syndrome. Study overall: When their blood was taken, patients with Susac syndrome were therapy-naive, taking corticosteroids, or taking intravenous immunoglobulin alone. Whole-study findings and limits: TEMRA cells and active patients showed peak Susac CD8+ clonal expansion.

The germline CDR1 and CDR2 sequences are PRHDT and FYEKMQ (reference sequence). Trimming removed 1 base at V and 3 bases at J, with 8 bases between. CDR3 length equals 14 residues. The RNA, roughly 0.45 to 1 ug, was put through reverse transcription using random hexamers. One entry per CDR3 protein results from TCRdb running MiXCR on the immunoSEQ multiplex PCR reads. The top ten hold over 0.2% of the sample, which has about 130,000 distinct CDR3 sequences, around 94% seen once. The authors sequenced TCR beta from blood CD8+ and CD4+ T cells. TEMRA cells were FACS-enriched and CD8+ and CD4+ T cells negatively isolated.

V is TRBV13 and J is TRBJ2-3, with D perhaps assigned TRBD1 or TRBD2 (6 bases each). This clonotype originated in a human donor with Susac syndrome. Source material: CD8+ T cells from PBMCs. The CDR3 bases are TGTGCCAGCAGCTTAGAAGGGGGGACAGATACGCAGTATTTT. Residues: CASSLEGGTDTQYF.